This entry lists 24 T cell receptor beta chains sequenced from one sample in a study of CD8+ T cells in alopecia areata. TCR sequencing used cDNA made by reverse transcription of extracted RNA. Clones were read by immunoSEQ multiplex PCR, and TCRdb kept only the in-frame ones, dropping some. The table has about 110,000 clones, roughly 55% seen once. The sample was NKG2D-low CD8+ T cells sorted from blood. These receptors all stem from a human donor with alopecia areata.

The V and J genes are TRBV27 and TRBJ2-3; tentative D call: TRBD2 (6 bases). The CDR3 spans 15 residues. The germline CDR1 and CDR2 sequences are MNHEY and SMNVEV (reference sequence). Trimming took 0 bases from V and 4 from J, leaving 11 bases between them. CDR3 in DNA: TGTGCCAGCAGTTTATCGATTCCGGGGGCAGATACGCAGTATTTT. It is translated as CASSLSIPGADTQYF.

V gene TRBV19 combines with J gene TRBJ1-2; D may be TRBD1 (6 bases). CDR1 and CDR2 (germline): LNHDA, SQIVND (reference sequence). With 3 bases removed from V and 6 bases from J, the gap between germline ends came to 17 bases. The CDR3 has 15 amino acids. CDR3 amino acids: CASSIRSPGADGYTF. The CDR3 nucleotides are TGTGCCAGTAGTATCCGAAGTCCGGGGGCGGATGGCTACACCTTC.

The genes are TRBV6-5 and TRBJ1-5, with D perhaps matching TRBD1 (5 bases). Germline V gene lookup returns CDR1 MNHEY and CDR2 SVGAGI. CDR3 length: 14 amino acids. V was clipped by 3 bases and J by 7 bases, with 13 bases between them. The CDR3 DNA follows: TGTGCCAGCAGTTATCTGGGGGAGGGACAGCCCCAGCATTTT. Amino acid sequence: CASSYLGEGQPQHF.

This chain links TRBV4-1 with TRBJ2-1; 7 positions match TRBD1. V lost 4 bases to trimming and J lost 5 bases; unmatched junction nucleotides: 8. Germline V gene sequence: CDR1 MGHRA, CDR2 YSYEKL. The length of the CDR3 is 15 residues. Written as DNA, the CDR3 is TGCGCCAGCAGCCTTCGACAGGGTCAGGACAATGAGCAGTTCTTC. It is translated as CASSLRQGQDNEQFF.

The V call is TRBV13, the J call TRBJ2-1; 11 bases line up with TRBD1. This CDR3 contains 14 residues. The V gene's germline CDR1 is PRHDT and CDR2 FYEKMQ (reference sequence). With V trimmed by 8 bases and J by 2 bases, 2 bases remained unmatched. The CDR3 nucleotides read TGTGCCAGCGAGGGACAGGGGGCCTACAATGAGCAGTTCTTC. Translated, it gives CASEGQGAYNEQFF.

The chain couples TRBV9 to TRBJ1-1, with no clear D. Germline V lookup: CDR1 SGDLS, CDR2 YYNGEE. The germline V and J ends were trimmed by 4 bases and 1 base, with 26 bases remaining between them. This CDR3 contains 19 residues. CDR3 DNA sequence: TGTGCCAGCAGCCCACAAGGCGGAGTTTTCGATCGTTCGAACACTGAAGCTTTCTTT. Protein sequence: CASSPQGGVFDRSNTEAFF.

The gene calls are TRBV29-1 and TRBJ2-1, with 14 bases aligning to TRBD2. The CDR3 runs to 20 residues. CDR1 is SQVTM and CDR2 is ANQGSEA in the germline V gene. J gave up 9 bases and V 0 bases, and 19 bases lay outside the gene matches. The CDR3 reads CSVEDWASRKGLAGVPEQFF. The DNA for the CDR3 is TGCAGCGTTGAAGATTGGGCGTCAAGAAAGGGACTAGCGGGAGTTCCTGAGCAGTTCTTC.

The chain has TRBV6-5 and TRBJ1-1; D is unresolved. Looked up from germline, CDR1 is MNHEY and CDR2 is SVGAGI. There are 13 residues in the CDR3. The ends were cut back, 8 bases at V and 4 bases at J, with 14 bases in the middle. This chain's CDR3 is CASGPSGGTEAFF. CDR3 in DNA: TGTGCCAGCGGGCCCTCAGGTGGCACTGAAGCTTTCTTT.

The chain combines TRBV7-9 with TRBJ2-2; D not resolved. CDR3 size: 12 residues. Germline CDR1 is SEHNR and CDR2 is FQNEAQ (reference sequence). The V and J ends lost 2 bases and 6 bases respectively, with 4 bases between them. CDR3 in amino acids: CASSLNAGELFF. CDR3 bases: TGTGCCAGCAGCTTAAATGCCGGGGAGCTGTTTTTT.

There are a few counts of this clone. The V gene is TRBV29-1, the J gene TRBJ2-5, with D possibly TRBD2 on 5 matching bases. The closer fit of TRBJ2-7 to the DNA end suggests the J call may be wrong. The CDR3 extends over 13 amino acids. The V gene's germline CDR1 is SQVTM and CDR2 ANQGSEA. As DNA, the CDR3 is TGCAGCGTTAAAATACTAGGGTCATACGAGCAGTACTTC. Translation gives CSVKILGSYEQYF.

This clone was counted between two and nine times. This chain's CDR3 is CATSLGSYNEQFF. The CDR3 coding sequence is TGTGCCACCAGCCTAGGTAGCTACAATGAGCAGTTCTTC. The V gene is TRBV15, the J gene TRBJ2-1; no reliable D call. Trimming removed 5 bases at V and 3 bases at J, with 8 bases between. This CDR3 region has 13 residues. Germline assignment: CDR1 LNHNV and CDR2 YYDKDF (reference sequence). Using reference TRBV15 and TRBJ2-1 for the parts outside the CDR3, the full variable domain is DAMVIQNPRYQVTQFGKPVTLSCSQTLNHNVMYWYQQKSSQAPKLLFHYYDKDFNNEADTPDNFQSRRPNTSFCFLDIRSPGLGDTAMYLCATSLGSYNEQFFGPGTRLTVL.

This clone was seen only once. The chain couples TRBV27 to TRBJ2-7; 11 positions agree with TRBD1. CDR1 is MNHEY, CDR2 SMNVEV, per germline (reference sequence). The trim removed 6 bases at V and 4 bases at J, leaving 5 bases unmatched. This CDR3 is built from 14 residues. The CDR3 bases are TGTGCCAGCAGCCGGGACAGGGGGTGGTACGAGCAGTACTTC. Its translation: CASSRDRGWYEQYF.

This chain links TRBV7-6 with TRBJ2-3; 8 positions match TRBD2. Per germline, CDR1 SGHVS and CDR2 FNYEAQ. V was pared by 6 bases and J by 1 base, with 6 bases of the junction left unmatched. This CDR3 comprises 15 residues. The CDR3: CASSPSGSGTDTQYF. CDR3 nucleotides: TGTGCCAGCAGTCCCAGCGGGAGTGGCACAGATACGCAGTATTTT.

This clone has only one observation. J is TRBJ2-1 and V is TRBV11-2; D is perhaps TRBD1 or TRBD2 (6 bases each). The CDR3 loop spans 14 amino acids. The germline V gene has CDR1 SGHAT and CDR2 FQNNGV. The V and J ends lost 2 bases and 8 bases respectively, with 13 bases between them. This chain's CDR3 is CASSLRGGSDEQFF. CDR3 in DNA: TGTGCCAGCAGCTTAAGAGGGGGGAGCGATGAGCAGTTCTTC.

The chain employs TRBV5-6 and TRBJ2-7, with D hard to call. The germline V and J ends were trimmed by 1 base and 3 bases, with 5 bases remaining between them. The CDR3 extends over 12 amino acids. Germline V gives CDR1 SGHDT, CDR2 YYEEEE. For the CDR3, the DNA is TGTGCCAGCAGCTTGCCGAACTACGAGCAGTACTTC. The encoded protein is CASSLPNYEQYF.

V usage is TRBV7-9 and J usage is TRBJ2-7, with TRBD1 as a possible D gene (6 bases). This CDR3 has 15 residues. V was trimmed by 3 bases and J by 2 bases, leaving 14 bases between them. Germline V gives CDR1 SEHNR, CDR2 FQNEAQ (reference sequence). CDR3 sequence: CASSFYVQGTYEQYF. The CDR3 region has the DNA TGTGCCAGCAGCTTTTATGTGCAGGGGACCTACGAGCAGTACTTC. The full variable domain, with the rest looked up from reference TRBV7-9 and TRBJ2-7, is DTGVSQNPRHKITKRGQNVTFRCDPISEHNRLYWYRQTLGQGPEFLTYFQNEAQLEKSRLLSDRFSAERPKGSFSTLEIQRTEQGDSAMYLCASSFYVQGTYEQYFGPGTRLTVT.

Here the CDR3 reads CASSPRLAGAPSTDTQYF. The CDR3 DNA sequence: TGTGCCAGCAGCCCCCGGTTAGCGGGAGCACCTAGCACAGATACGCAGTATTTT. V gene TRBV13 combines with J gene TRBJ2-3, with 9 bases matching TRBD2. The germline V gene has CDR1 PRHDT and CDR2 FYEKMQ (reference sequence). The CDR3 is 18 amino acids. Unmatched junction bases numbered 12, after V lost 5 bases and J lost 0 bases.

The chain combines TRBV6-5 with TRBJ2-3; no clear D. CDR1 and CDR2 from the germline V gene are MNHEY and SVGAGI. The CDR3 is 14 amino acids. V was shortened by 5 bases and J by 1 base, with 10 bases between the two germline ends. The CDR3 is CASSPGSGTDTQYF. The CDR3, as DNA: TGTGCCAGCAGTCCCGGATCCGGCACAGATACGCAGTATTTT.

The gene calls are TRBV4-1 and TRBJ2-1, with 9 bases identical to TRBD2. The CDR3 runs 15 residues. In germline, CDR1 is MGHRA, CDR2 YSYEKL. Trimming at V came to 0 bases and at J to 8 bases, leaving 5 bases not matched to a gene. This chain's CDR3 is CASSQESLAGYEQFF. CDR3 bases: TGCGCCAGCAGCCAAGAATCGCTAGCGGGATATGAGCAGTTCTTC.

This CDR3 reads CASRPGHSDTQYF. CDR3 in DNA: TGTGCCAGCAGACCCGGACATTCAGATACGCAGTATTTT. The rearrangement links TRBV7-3 to TRBJ2-3, with D perhaps TRBD1 (5 bases). There are 13 residues in the CDR3. The ends were cut back, 6 bases at V and 4 bases at J, with 11 bases in the middle. The germline CDR1 and CDR2 sequences are SGHTA and FQGTGA.

The chain combines TRBV4-1 with TRBJ2-2; D remains ambiguous. Per the germline V gene, CDR1 is MGHRA and CDR2 is YSYEKL. Trimming cost V 1 base and J 2 bases, with 8 bases left between them. This CDR3 is built from 15 residues. This chain's CDR3 is CASSQGNINTGELFF. The CDR3, as DNA: TGCGCCAGCAGCCAAGGGAACATCAACACCGGGGAGCTGTTTTTT.

CDR3 nucleotide sequence: TGCAGCGTCCCCATAGGGGATGAAGCTTTCTTT. This encodes CSVPIGDEAFF. This rearrangement joins TRBV29-1 to TRBJ1-1; maybe TRBD1 (5 bases). V lost 6 bases, J lost 7 bases, and 12 bases lay in between. The CDR3 is 11 amino acids. From germline, CDR1 is SQVTM and CDR2 ANQGSEA.

V is TRBV9 and J is TRBJ2-5; 8 nucleotides align to TRBD2. The V gene's germline CDR1 is SGDLS and CDR2 YYNGEE. V shed 0 bases, J shed 5 bases, and the junction held 12 bases outside the gene matches. The CDR3 loop spans 17 amino acids. The DNA for the CDR3 is TGTGCCAGCAGCGTAGCTACAGGGACTAGGGACTGGGAGACCCAGTACTTC. Translation gives CASSVATGTRDWETQYF.

V gene TRBV27 combines with J gene TRBJ1-1; D gene unclear. The V gene's germline CDR1 is MNHEY and CDR2 SMNVEV (reference sequence). This CDR3 comprises 14 residues. Trimming removed 3 bases from V and 4 bases from J, with 12 bases in between. CDR3 DNA: TGTGCCAGCAGTTTTGTCATGTATGGCACTGAAGCTTTCTTT. This encodes CASSFVMYGTEAFF.